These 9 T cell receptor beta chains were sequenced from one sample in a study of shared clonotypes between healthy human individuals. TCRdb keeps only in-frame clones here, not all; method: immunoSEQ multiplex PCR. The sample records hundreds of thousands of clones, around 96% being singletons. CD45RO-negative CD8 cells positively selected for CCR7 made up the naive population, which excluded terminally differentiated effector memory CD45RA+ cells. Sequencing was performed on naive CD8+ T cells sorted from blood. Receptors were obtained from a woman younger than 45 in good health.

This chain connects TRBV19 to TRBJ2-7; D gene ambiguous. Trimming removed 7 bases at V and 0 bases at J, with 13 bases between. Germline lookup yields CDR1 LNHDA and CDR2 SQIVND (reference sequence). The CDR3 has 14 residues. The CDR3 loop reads CASKDLFGSYEQYF. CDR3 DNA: TGTGCCAGTAAGGATCTATTTGGCTCCTACGAGCAGTACTTC.

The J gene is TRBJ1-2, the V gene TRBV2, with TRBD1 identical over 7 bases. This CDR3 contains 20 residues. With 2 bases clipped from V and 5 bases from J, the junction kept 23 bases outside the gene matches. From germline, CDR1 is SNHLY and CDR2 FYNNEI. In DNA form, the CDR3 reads TGTGCCAGCAGTGAATATCTAGTGGGGGACAGCGACCCTGATTTATATGGCTACACCTTC. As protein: CASSEYLVGDSDPDLYGYTF.

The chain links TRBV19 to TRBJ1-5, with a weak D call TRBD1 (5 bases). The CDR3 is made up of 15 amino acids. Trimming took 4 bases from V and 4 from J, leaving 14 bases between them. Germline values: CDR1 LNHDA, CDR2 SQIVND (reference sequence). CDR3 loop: CASSTGHSSNQPQHF. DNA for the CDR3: TGTGCCAGTAGTACCGGACACTCTTCGAATCAGCCCCAGCATTTT.

The CDR3 sequence: CASTSGPTDTQYF. The CDR3 DNA follows: TGTGCCAGCACCTCAGGGCCCACAGATACGCAGTATTTT. The chain has TRBV27 and TRBJ2-3; tentatively, D is TRBD1 (5 bases). The CDR3 spans 13 residues. Germline lookup yields CDR1 MNHEY and CDR2 SMNVEV (reference sequence). V lost 7 bases, J lost 2 bases, and 10 bases lay in between.

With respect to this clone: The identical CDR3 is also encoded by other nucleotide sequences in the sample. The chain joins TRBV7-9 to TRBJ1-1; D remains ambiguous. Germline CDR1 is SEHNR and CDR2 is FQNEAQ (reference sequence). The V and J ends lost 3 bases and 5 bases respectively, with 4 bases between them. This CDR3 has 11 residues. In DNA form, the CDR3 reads TGTGCCAGCAGCTTCGGGACTGAAGCTTTCTTT. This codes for CASSFGTEAFF.

The CDR3 spells CAIPGQGNEQYF. CDR3 coding DNA: TGTGCCATTCCGGGACAGGGCAACGAGCAGTACTTC. This chain joins TRBV2 and TRBJ2-7, with 9 bases fitting TRBD1. CDR3 size: 12 residues. In germline, CDR1 is SNHLY, CDR2 FYNNEI. With V trimmed by 10 bases and J by 5 bases, 6 bases remained unmatched. The entire variable domain, with the rest obtained from reference TRBV2 and TRBJ2-7, is as follows: EPEVTQTPSHQVTQMGQEVILRCVPISNHLYFYWYRQILGQKVEFLVSFYNNEISEKSEIFDDQFSVERPDGSNFTLKIRSTKLEDSAMYFCAIPGQGNEQYFGPGTRLTVT.

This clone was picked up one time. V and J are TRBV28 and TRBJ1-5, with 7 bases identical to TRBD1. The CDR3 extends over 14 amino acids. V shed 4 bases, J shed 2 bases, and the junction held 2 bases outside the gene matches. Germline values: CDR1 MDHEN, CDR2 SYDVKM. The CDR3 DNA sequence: TGTGCCAGCAGTTCTCAGGGGGGCAATCAGCCCCAGCATTTT. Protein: CASSSQGGNQPQHF.

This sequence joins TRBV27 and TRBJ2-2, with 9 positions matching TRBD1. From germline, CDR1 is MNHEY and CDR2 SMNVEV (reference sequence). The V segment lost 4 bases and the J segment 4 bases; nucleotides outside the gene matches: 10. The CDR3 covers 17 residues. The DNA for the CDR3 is TGTGCCAGCAGTTGGGATTCCGGGACAGGGTCCACCGGGGAGCTGTTTTTT. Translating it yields CASSWDSGTGSTGELFF.

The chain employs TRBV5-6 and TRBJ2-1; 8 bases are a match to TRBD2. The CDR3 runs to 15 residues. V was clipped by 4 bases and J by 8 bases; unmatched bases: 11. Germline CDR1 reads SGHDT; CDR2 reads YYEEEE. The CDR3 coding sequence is TGTGCCAGCAGCCCGGGACTAGGGCTAGTGTATGAGCAGTTCTTC. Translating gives CASSPGLGLVYEQFF.